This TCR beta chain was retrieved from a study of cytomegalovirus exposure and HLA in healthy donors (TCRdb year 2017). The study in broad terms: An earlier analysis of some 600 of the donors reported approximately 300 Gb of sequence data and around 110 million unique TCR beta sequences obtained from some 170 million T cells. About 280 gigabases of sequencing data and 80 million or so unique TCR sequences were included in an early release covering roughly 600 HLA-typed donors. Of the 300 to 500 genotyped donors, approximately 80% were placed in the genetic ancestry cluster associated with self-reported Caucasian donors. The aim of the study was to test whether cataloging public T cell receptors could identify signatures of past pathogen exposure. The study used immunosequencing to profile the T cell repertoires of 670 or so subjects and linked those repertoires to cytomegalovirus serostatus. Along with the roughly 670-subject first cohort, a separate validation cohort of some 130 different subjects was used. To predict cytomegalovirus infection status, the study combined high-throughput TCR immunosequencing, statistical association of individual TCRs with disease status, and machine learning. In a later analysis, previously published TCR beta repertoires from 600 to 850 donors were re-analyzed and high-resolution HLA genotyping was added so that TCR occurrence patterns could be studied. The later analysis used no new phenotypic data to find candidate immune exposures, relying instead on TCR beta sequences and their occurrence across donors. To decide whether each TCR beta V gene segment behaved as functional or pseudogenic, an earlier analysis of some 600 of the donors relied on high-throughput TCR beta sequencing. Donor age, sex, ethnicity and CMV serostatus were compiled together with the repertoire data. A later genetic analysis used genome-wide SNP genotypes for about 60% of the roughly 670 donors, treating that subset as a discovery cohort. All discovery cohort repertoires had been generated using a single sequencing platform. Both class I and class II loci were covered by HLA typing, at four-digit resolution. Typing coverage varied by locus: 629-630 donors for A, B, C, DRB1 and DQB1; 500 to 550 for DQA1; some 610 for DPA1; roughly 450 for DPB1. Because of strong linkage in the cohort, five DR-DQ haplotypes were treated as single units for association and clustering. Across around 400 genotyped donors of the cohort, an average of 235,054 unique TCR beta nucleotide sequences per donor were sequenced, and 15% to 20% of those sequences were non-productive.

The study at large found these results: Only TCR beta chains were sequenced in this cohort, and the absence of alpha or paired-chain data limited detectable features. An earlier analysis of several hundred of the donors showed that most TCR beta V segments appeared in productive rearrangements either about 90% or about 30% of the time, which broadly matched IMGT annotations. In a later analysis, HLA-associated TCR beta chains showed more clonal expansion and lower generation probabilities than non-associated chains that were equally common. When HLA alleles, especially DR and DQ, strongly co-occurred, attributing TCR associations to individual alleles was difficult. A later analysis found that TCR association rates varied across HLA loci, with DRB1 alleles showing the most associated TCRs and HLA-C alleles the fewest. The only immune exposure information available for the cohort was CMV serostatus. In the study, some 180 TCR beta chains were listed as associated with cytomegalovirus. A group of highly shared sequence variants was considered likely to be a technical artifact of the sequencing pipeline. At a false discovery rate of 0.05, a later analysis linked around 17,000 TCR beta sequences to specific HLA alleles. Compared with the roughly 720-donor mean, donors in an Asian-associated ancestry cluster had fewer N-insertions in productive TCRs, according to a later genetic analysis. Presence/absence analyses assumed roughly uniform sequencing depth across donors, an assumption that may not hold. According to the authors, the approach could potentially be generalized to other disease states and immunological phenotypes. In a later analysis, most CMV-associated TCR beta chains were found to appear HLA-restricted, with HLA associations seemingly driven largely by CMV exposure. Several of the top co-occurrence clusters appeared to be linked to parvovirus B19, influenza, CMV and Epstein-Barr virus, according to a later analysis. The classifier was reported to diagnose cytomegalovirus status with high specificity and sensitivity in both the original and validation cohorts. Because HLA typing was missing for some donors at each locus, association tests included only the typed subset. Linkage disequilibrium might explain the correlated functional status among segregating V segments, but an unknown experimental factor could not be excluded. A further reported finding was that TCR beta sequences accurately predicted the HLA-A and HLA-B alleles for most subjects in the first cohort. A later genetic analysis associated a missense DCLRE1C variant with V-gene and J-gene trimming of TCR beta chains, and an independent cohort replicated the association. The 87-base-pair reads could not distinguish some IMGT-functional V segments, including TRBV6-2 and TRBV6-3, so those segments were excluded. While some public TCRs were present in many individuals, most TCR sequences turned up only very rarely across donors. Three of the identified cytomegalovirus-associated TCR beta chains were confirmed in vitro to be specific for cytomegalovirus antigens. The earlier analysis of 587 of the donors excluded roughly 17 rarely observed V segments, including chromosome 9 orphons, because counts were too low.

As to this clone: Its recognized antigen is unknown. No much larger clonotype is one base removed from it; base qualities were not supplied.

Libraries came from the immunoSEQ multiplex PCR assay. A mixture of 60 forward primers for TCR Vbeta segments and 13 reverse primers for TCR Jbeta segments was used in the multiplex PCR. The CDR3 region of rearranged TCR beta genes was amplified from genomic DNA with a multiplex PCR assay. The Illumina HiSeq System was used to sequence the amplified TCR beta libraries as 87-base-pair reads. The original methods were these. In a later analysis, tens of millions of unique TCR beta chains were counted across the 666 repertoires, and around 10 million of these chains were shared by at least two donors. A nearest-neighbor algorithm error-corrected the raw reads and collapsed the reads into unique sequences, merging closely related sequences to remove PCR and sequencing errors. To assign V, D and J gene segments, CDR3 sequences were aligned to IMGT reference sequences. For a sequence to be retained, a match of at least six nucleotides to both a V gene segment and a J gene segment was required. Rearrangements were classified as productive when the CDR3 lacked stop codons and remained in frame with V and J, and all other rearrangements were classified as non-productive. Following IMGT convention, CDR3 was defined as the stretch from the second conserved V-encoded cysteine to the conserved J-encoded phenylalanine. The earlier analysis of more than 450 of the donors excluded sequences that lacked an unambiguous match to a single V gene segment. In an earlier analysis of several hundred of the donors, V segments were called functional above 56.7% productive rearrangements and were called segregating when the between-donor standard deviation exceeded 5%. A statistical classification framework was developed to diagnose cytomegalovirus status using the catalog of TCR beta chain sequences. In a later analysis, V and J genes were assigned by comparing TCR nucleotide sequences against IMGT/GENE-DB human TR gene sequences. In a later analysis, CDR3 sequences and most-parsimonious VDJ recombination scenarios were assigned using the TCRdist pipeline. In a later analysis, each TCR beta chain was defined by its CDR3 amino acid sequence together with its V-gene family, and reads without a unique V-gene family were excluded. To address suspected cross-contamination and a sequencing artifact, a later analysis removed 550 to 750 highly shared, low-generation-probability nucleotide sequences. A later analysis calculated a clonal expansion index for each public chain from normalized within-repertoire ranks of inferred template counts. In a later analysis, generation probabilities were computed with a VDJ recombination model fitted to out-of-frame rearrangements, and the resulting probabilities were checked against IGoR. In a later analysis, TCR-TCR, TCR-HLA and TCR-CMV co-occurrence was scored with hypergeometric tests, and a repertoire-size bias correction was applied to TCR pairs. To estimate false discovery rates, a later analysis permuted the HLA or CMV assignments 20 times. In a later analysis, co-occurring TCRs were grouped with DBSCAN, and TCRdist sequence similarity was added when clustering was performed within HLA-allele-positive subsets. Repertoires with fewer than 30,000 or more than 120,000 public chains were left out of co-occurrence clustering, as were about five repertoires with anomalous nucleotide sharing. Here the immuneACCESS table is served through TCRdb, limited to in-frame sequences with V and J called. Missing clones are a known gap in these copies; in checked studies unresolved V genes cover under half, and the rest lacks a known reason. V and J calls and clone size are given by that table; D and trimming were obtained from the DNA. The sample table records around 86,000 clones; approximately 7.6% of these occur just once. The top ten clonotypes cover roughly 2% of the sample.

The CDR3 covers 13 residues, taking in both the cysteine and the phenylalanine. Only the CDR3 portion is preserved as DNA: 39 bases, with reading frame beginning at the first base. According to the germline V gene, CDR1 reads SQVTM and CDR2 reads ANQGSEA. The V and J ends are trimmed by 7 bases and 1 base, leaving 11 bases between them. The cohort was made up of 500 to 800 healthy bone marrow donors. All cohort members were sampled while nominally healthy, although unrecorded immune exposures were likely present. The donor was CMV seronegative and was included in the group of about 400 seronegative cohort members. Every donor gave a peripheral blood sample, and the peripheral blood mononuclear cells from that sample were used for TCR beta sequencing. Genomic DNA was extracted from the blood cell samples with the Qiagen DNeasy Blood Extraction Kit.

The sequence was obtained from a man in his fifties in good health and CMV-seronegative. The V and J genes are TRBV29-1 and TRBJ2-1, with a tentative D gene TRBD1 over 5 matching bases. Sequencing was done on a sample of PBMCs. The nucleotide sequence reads TGCAGCGCTTGGCCAGGGTCCTACAATGAGCAGTTCTTC. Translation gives CSAWPGSYNEQFF.